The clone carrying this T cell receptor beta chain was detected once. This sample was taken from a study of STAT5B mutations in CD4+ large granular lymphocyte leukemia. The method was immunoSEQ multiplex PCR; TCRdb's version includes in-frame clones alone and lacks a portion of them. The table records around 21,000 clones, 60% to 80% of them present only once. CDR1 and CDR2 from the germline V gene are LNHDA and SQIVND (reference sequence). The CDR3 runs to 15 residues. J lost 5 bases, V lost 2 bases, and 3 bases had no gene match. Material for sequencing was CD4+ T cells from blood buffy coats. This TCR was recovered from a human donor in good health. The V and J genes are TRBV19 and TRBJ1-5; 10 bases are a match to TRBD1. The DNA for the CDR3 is TGTGCCAGTAGTATAATGGGGACAGGGGATCAGCCCCAGCATTTT. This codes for CASSIMGTGDQPQHF.